Shown below are 6 T cell receptor beta chains from a single sample sequenced in a study of T cells in Graves' hyperthyroidism and ophthalmopathy. RNA transcripts gave rise to amplified TCR beta CDR3 regions. In the first-round RT-PCR of the TCR CDR3, the HTBI primer set was used. Via MiXCR, TCRdb re-called the multiplex PCR reads, giving one row per CDR3 protein. The sample holds around 190,000 distinct CDR3 sequences, approximately 16% seen once. The source material was blood. These receptors were taken from a woman aged 45 to 65 with Graves' hyperthyroidism.

The chain couples TRBV9 to TRBJ2-1, with a possible D match to TRBD1 (5 bases). Trimming stripped 0 bases from V and 5 bases from J, with 12 bases between. The CDR3 consists of 15 residues. Germline-derived CDR1 and CDR2 are SGDLS and YYNGEE. CDR3 nucleotides: TGTGCCAGCAGCGTAGTCCCAGGGTCCCACAATGAGCAGTTCTTC. It yields the protein CASSVVPGSHNEQFF.

This clonotype was seen a handful of times. The chain carries TRBV19 and TRBJ2-5; the D gene is possibly TRBD1 (5 bases). The V end was cut by 5 bases, the J end by 3 bases, with 13 bases between. Germline V gives CDR1 LNHDA, CDR2 SQIVND (reference sequence). The CDR3 is made up of 14 amino acids. For the CDR3, the DNA is TGTGCCAGTAGTTTCTCGGCAGGGAAAGAGACCCAGTACTTC. This gives the protein CASSFSAGKETQYF.

In its sample, this clonotype was seen many times. V gene TRBV5-1 combines with J gene TRBJ2-3; 7 nucleotides agree with TRBD1. Germline lookup yields CDR1 SGHRS and CDR2 YFSETQ. The CDR3 is 14 residues long. Germline trimming cut 3 bases from V and 6 bases from J; bases unmatched to any gene: 7. The CDR3 bases are TGCGCCAGCAGCTCAAAAAACAGGGGTGATACGCAGTATTTT. As protein: CASSSKNRGDTQYF.

The V and J genes are TRBV3-1 and TRBJ2-3; no definite D call. Germline CDR1 is LGHDT and CDR2 is YNNKEL (reference sequence). V lost 4 bases to trimming and J lost 4 bases, with 12 bases between them. This CDR3 is built from 14 residues. Written as DNA, the CDR3 is TGTGCCAGCAGCCCTCCCCTAACGCCAGATACGCAGTATTTT. Encoded protein: CASSPPLTPDTQYF.

In this sample, this clonotype turned up a few times. The chain links TRBV20-1 to TRBJ1-2, with D possibly TRBD1 on 6 matching bases. V was clipped by 6 bases and J by 2 bases, with 16 bases between them. The CDR3 loop spans 14 amino acids. Germline V lookup: CDR1 DFQATT, CDR2 SNEGSKA (reference sequence). DNA of the CDR3: TGCAGTGCCTCCGCAGGGGCCGTCAACTATGGCTACACCTTC. It specifies CSASAGAVNYGYTF.

This clonotype was recorded a few times. The genes are TRBV27 and TRBJ2-5; possibly TRBD1 for D (6 bases). Trimming pared 8 bases from V and 2 bases from J, leaving 12 bases between. Germline V lookup: CDR1 MNHEY, CDR2 SMNVEV (reference sequence). The CDR3 consists of 13 residues. The CDR3 region is CASGQGGQETQYF. For the CDR3, the DNA is TGTGCCAGCGGGCAAGGGGGTCAAGAGACCCAGTACTTC.